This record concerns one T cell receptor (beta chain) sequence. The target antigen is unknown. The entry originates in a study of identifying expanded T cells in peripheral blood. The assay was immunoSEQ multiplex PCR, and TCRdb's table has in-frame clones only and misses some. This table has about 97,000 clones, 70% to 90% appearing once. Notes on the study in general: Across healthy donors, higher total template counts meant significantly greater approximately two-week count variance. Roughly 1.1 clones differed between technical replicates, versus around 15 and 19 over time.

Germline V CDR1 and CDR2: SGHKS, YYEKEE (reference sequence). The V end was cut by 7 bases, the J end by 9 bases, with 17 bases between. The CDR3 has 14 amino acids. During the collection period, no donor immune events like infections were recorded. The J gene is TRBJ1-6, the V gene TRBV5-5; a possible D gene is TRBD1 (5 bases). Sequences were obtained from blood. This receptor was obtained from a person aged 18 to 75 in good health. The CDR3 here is CASGLRLGGSPLHF. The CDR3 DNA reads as TGTGCCAGCGGCCTCCGGTTGGGGGGTTCACCCCTCCACTTT.